The 12 T cell receptor beta chains below all came from one sample that was sequenced in a study of identical twins. A single record per CDR3 protein comes from TCRdb applying MiXCR to the 5' RACE reads. Among just under 650,000 distinct CDR3 sequences listed, around 7.5% were seen once. These data were also reused for a study on yellow fever vaccine responses in identical twins.

The sample consisted of PBMCs. The receptors derive from a woman aged 18-29 years in good health.

This clonotype showed up just a few times. The chain uses TRBV18 and TRBJ2-7; D ambiguous. Germline V lookup: CDR1 KGHSH, CDR2 LQKENI. Trimming removed 2 bases from V and 9 bases from J, with 20 bases in between. The CDR3 covers 15 residues. The CDR3 sequence: CASSPGAEHLRGQYF. CDR3 sequence (DNA): TGTGCCAGCTCACCAGGCGCGGAGCATCTACGAGGGCAGTACTTC.

The chain recombines TRBV12-3 or TRBV12-4 with TRBJ2-5; a possible D gene is TRBD2 (6 bases). Trimming removed 5 bases at V and 1 base at J, with 11 bases between. The CDR3 runs 14 residues. The CDR3 loop reads CASSLRGIQETQYF. Written as DNA, the CDR3 is TGTGCCAGCAGTCTCCGGGGGATCCAAGAGACCCAGTACTTC.

This clonotype was picked up many times. This sequence joins TRBV5-1 and TRBJ1-4, with a weak D call TRBD1 (6 bases). Germline assignment: CDR1 SGHRS and CDR2 YFSETQ. V dropped 5 bases and J dropped 8 bases, with 13 bases sitting between them. This CDR3 comprises 13 residues. This CDR3 reads CASRENDREKLFF. The CDR3 DNA sequence: TGCGCCAGCAGGGAGAACGACAGGGAAAAACTGTTTTTT.

This clonotype came up a few times. The chain joins TRBV20-1 to TRBJ2-3; D assignment may be TRBD1 or TRBD2 (6 bases each). Trimming took off 3 bases at V and 2 bases at J, with 15 bases between the two ends. The CDR3 covers 15 residues. The germline gives CDR1 DFQATT, CDR2 SNEGSKA (reference sequence). The CDR3 loop is CSARVTGAHTDTQYF. For the CDR3, the DNA is TGCAGTGCTAGGGTAACGGGGGCGCACACAGATACGCAGTATTTT.

This clonotype was seen a few times. CDR3 region: CASSFTGSGANVLTF. The CDR3 nucleotides read TGTGCCAGCAGCTTCACAGGGTCGGGGGCCAACGTCCTGACTTTC. The rearrangement uses TRBV12-3 or TRBV12-4 and TRBJ2-6; perhaps TRBD1 as D (6 bases). The CDR3 runs 15 residues. V shed 6 bases and J shed 4 bases, with 13 bases lying between them.

Ten or more counts support this clonotype. The chain combines TRBV12-3 or TRBV12-4 with TRBJ2-2; D is possibly TRBD1 (6 bases). CDR3 length equals 16 residues. Trimming removed 7 bases from V and 8 bases from J, with 23 bases in between. CDR3 region: CASIKHRGLVRGELFF. CDR3 bases: TGTGCCAGCATCAAACATAGGGGGTTGGTGCGTGGGGAGCTGTTTTTT.

This chain links TRBV7-9 with TRBJ2-5; perhaps TRBD1 as D (5 bases). The CDR3 is 16 amino acids. Germline assignment: CDR1 SEHNR and CDR2 FQNEAQ (reference sequence). The V gene lost 6 bases and the J gene lost 4 bases, with 21 bases spanning the gap. DNA for the CDR3: TGTGCCAGCAGTCACCCCTGGGGCTCCGGGCCAGAGACCCAGTACTTC. It is translated as CASSHPWGSGPETQYF.

This clonotype was found many times. The CDR3 here is CASSSLAGQFQETQYF. CDR3 sequence (DNA): TGCGCCAGCAGCTCCCTGGCGGGACAGTTCCAAGAGACCCAGTACTTC. The chain has TRBV5-1 and TRBJ2-5; D might be TRBD1 (7 bases). V gave up 3 bases and J gave up 1 base, with 16 bases separating them. CDR1 SGHRS and CDR2 YFSETQ come from the germline V gene. This CDR3 has 16 amino acids.

Remarks on this clonotype: One junction end does not reproduce the germline sequence, and a read error may be involved. This chain links TRBV12-3 or TRBV12-4 with TRBJ1-5, with a tentative D call TRBD1 (6 bases). The CDR3 contains 15 residues. The CDR3 sequence is CASTPRQGSNRPQHF. For the CDR3, the DNA is TGTGCCAGCACCCCCCGCCAGGGGAGCAATCGGCCCCAGCATTTT.

This clonotype was observed a few times. V and J are TRBV20-1 and TRBJ1-5; 10 bases are a match to TRBD1. The CDR3 loop spans 17 amino acids. The germline gives CDR1 DFQATT, CDR2 SNEGSKA (reference sequence). Trimming removed 1 base from V and 0 bases from J; junction bases left unmatched: 6. The CDR3 loop reads CSARGTGGLYSNQPQHF. Here the CDR3 DNA reads TGCAGTGCTAGAGGGACAGGGGGGCTTTATAGCAATCAGCCCCAGCATTTT.

The chain employs TRBV6-6 and TRBJ1-1; no clear D. The CDR3 contains 13 residues. The germline V gene has CDR1 MNHNY and CDR2 SVGAGI (reference sequence). The V and J ends lost 6 bases and 4 bases respectively, with 12 bases between them. CDR3 sequence reads: CASSHVLGTEAFF. CDR3 sequence (DNA): TGTGCCAGCAGCCACGTCCTGGGCACTGAAGCTTTCTTT.

A few counts support this clonotype. DNA of the CDR3: TGTGCCAGCAGTTCGGGGGGGACGTCAGGCCGGTACAATGAGCAGTTCTTC. This gives the protein CASSSGGTSGRYNEQFF. The V and J genes are TRBV12-3 or TRBV12-4 and TRBJ2-1; 8 positions match TRBD2. V trimming: 4 bases; J trimming: 4 bases; junction bases outside the gene matches: 12. The CDR3 sequence is 17 residues long.